This T cell receptor (beta chain) appears in the sequencing data of a study of cytomegalovirus exposure and HLA in healthy donors (dated by TCRdb to 2015 to 2018). With regard to the full study: An earlier analysis of some 500 of the donors reported about 250 Gb of sequence data and more than 90 million unique TCR beta sequences from 150 million to 200 million T cells. An early release covering more than 500 HLA-typed donors comprised approximately 290 gigabases of sequencing data and around 86 million unique TCR sequences. Of the approximately 400 genotyped donors, roughly 80% fell in the genetic ancestry cluster associated with self-reported Caucasian donors. The study aimed to test whether cataloging public T cell receptors could reveal signatures of past pathogen exposure. The study profiled the T cell repertoires of fewer than 850 subjects by immunosequencing and related them to cytomegalovirus serostatus. Along with the approximately 700-subject first cohort, a separate validation cohort of some 130 different subjects was used. High-throughput TCR immunosequencing, statistical association of individual TCRs with disease status, and machine learning were combined to predict cytomegalovirus infection status. To study patterns of TCR occurrence, a later analysis re-analyzed previously published TCR beta repertoires from several hundred donors and added high-resolution HLA genotyping. Rather than drawing on any new phenotypic data, the later analysis identified candidate immune exposures from TCR beta sequences and the way those sequences occurred across donors. In an earlier analysis of around 540 of the donors, high-throughput TCR beta sequencing was used to judge whether each TCR beta V gene segment behaved as functional or pseudogenic. Donor age, sex, ethnicity and CMV serostatus were collected together with the repertoire data. A later genetic analysis took genome-wide SNP genotypes for about 55% of the roughly 670 donors and used that subset as a discovery cohort. Every discovery cohort repertoire had been produced on one sequencing platform. Class I and class II HLA loci were covered by the typing at four-digit resolution. Typing coverage varied by locus: roughly 620-640 donors for A, B, C, DRB1 and DQB1; roughly 560 for DQA1; more than 600 for DPA1; approximately 490 for DPB1. Four to six DR-DQ haplotypes were handled as single units for association and clustering because linkage in the cohort was strong. On average, 235,054 unique TCR beta nucleotide sequences were sequenced per donor among several hundred genotyped donors of the cohort, with 15% to 20% of those sequences being non-productive.

V ends up 8 bases short and J 3 bases short, with an unmatched junction base count of 9. Including the terminal cysteine and phenylalanine, the CDR3 comprises 15 residues. Kept here is only the CDR3 DNA, which spans 45 bases and is read in frame from base 1. CDR1 and CDR2 are drawn from the germline V gene: MDHEN, SYDVKM. The paper as a whole reports these results and caveats: When HLA alleles, especially DR and DQ, strongly co-occurred, attributing TCR associations to individual alleles was difficult. A later analysis associated approximately 17,000 TCR beta sequences with specific HLA alleles at a false discovery rate of 0.05. A further reported finding was that TCR beta sequences accurately predicted the HLA-A and HLA-B alleles for most subjects in the first cohort. The cohort was sequenced for TCR beta chains only, and without alpha or paired-chain data the features that could be detected were limited. Because the 87-base-pair reads could not distinguish some IMGT-functional V segments, including TRBV6-2 and TRBV6-3, those segments were excluded. While some public TCRs were present in many individuals, most TCR sequences turned up only very rarely across donors. Seventeen rarely observed V segments, including chromosome 9 orphons, were excluded from the earlier analysis of approximately 500 of the donors because counts were too low. In a later analysis, several top co-occurrence clusters were reported to appear linked to parvovirus B19, influenza, CMV and Epstein-Barr virus. A few of the identified cytomegalovirus-associated TCR beta chains were confirmed in vitro to be specific for cytomegalovirus antigens. Correlated functional status among segregating V segments might reflect linkage disequilibrium, but an unknown experimental factor could not be ruled out. Immune exposure information for the cohort was limited to CMV serostatus. Compared with the approximately 670-donor mean, donors in an Asian-associated ancestry cluster had fewer N-insertions in productive TCRs, according to a later genetic analysis. According to a later analysis, most CMV-associated TCR beta chains appeared to be HLA-restricted, and the HLA associations seemed to be driven largely by CMV exposure. Compared with equally common non-associated chains, HLA-associated TCR beta chains in a later analysis were more clonally expanded and had lower generation probabilities. In a later analysis, the rate of TCR association differed among HLA loci, with DRB1 alleles having the most associated TCRs and HLA-C alleles having the fewest. A group of highly shared sequence variants was considered likely to be a technical artifact of the sequencing pipeline. Because HLA typing was missing for some donors at each locus, association tests included only the typed subset. The classifier was reported to diagnose cytomegalovirus status with high specificity and sensitivity in both the original and validation cohorts. In a later genetic analysis, a missense DCLRE1C variant was associated with V-gene and J-gene trimming of TCR beta chains, and the association was replicated in an independent cohort. It was suggested by the authors that the approach could potentially be generalized to other disease states and immunological phenotypes. Roughly uniform sequencing depth across donors was assumed in presence/absence analyses, although this assumption may not hold. Broadly in line with IMGT annotations, most TCR beta V segments showed up in productive rearrangements about 87% or about 30% of the time in an earlier analysis of 450 to 750 of the donors. A total of 150 to 200 TCR beta chains were listed by the study as associated with cytomegalovirus.

Points on this clone: The antigen it recognizes is unknown. Within one base of it there is no much larger clone, and no base qualities were kept.

The cohort comprised more than 550 healthy bone marrow donors. At the time of sampling, every cohort member was nominally healthy, though immune exposures that went unrecorded were likely present. The donor was CMV seronegative and belonged to the group of 352 seronegative cohort members. A peripheral blood sample was collected from each donor, and TCR beta sequencing was performed on peripheral blood mononuclear cells. The Qiagen DNeasy Blood Extraction Kit was used to extract genomic DNA from the blood cell samples. Library creation used the immunoSEQ multiplex PCR assay. The multiplex PCR relied on a mix of 60 forward primers for TCR Vbeta segments and 13 reverse primers for TCR Jbeta segments. The CDR3 region of rearranged TCR beta genes was amplified from genomic DNA by a multiplex PCR assay. On the Illumina HiSeq System, the amplified TCR beta libraries were sequenced as 87-base-pair reads. Turning to the authors' computational methods: Across the 670 or so repertoires, a later analysis counted tens of millions of unique TCR beta chains, roughly 11 million of which were shared by at least two donors. A nearest-neighbor algorithm error-corrected the raw reads and collapsed the reads into unique sequences, merging closely related sequences to remove PCR and sequencing errors. To assign V, D and J gene segments, CDR3 sequences were aligned to IMGT reference sequences. For a sequence to be retained, a match of at least six nucleotides was required to both a V gene segment and a J gene segment. Rearrangements were classified as productive when the CDR3 lacked stop codons and remained in frame with V and J, and all other rearrangements were classified as non-productive. CDR3 was defined by IMGT convention, running from the second conserved V-encoded cysteine to the conserved J-encoded phenylalanine. Sequences without an unambiguous match to a single V gene segment were excluded from the earlier analysis of a few hundred of the donors. In an earlier analysis of several hundred of the donors, a V segment was called functional when productive rearrangements were above 56.7%, and segregating when the standard deviation between donors exceeded 5%. A statistical classification framework was built for diagnosing cytomegalovirus status from the catalog of TCR beta chain sequences. V and J gene assignment, in a later analysis, came from comparing TCR nucleotide sequences with IMGT/GENE-DB human TR gene sequences. A later analysis assigned CDR3 sequences and most-parsimonious VDJ recombination scenarios with the TCRdist pipeline. A later analysis defined each TCR beta chain by its CDR3 amino acid sequence plus V-gene family, and excluded reads lacking a unique V-gene family. A later analysis removed several hundred highly shared, low-generation-probability nucleotide sequences to deal with suspected cross-contamination and a sequencing artifact. In a later analysis, a clonal expansion index for each public chain was calculated from normalized within-repertoire ranks of inferred template counts. In a later analysis, generation probabilities were computed using a VDJ recombination model fitted to out-of-frame rearrangements, and the results were checked against IGoR. In a later analysis, TCR-TCR, TCR-HLA and TCR-CMV co-occurrence was scored with hypergeometric tests, and a repertoire-size bias correction was applied to TCR pairs. A later analysis estimated false discovery rates by permuting HLA or CMV assignments 20 times. In a later analysis, co-occurring TCRs were grouped using DBSCAN, and TCRdist sequence similarity was added for clustering within HLA-allele-positive subsets. Repertoires with fewer than 30,000 or more than 120,000 public chains, plus five repertoires with anomalous nucleotide sharing, were excluded from co-occurrence clustering. This immuneACCESS table, as held by TCRdb, lists in-frame sequences with V and J called but not all clones. Of the missing ones, under half trace to an unresolved V gene in checked studies; the others have no known cause. From that table come the V and J calls and clone size; the DNA was used to work out D and trimming. The table for this sample lists about 130,000 clones; 83% of them were counted only once. The ten largest clonotypes hold 1% to 1.5% of the sample.

The sequence was obtained from a girl aged 2-9 years in good health and CMV-seronegative. The sample comprised PBMCs. The chain was built from TRBV28 and TRBJ2-5, and TRBD2 matches 10 of the central bases. The bases read TGTGCCAGCCTCCCCGGGACTAGCGTTAAAGAGACCCAGTACTTC. This sequence encodes CASLPGTSVKETQYF.